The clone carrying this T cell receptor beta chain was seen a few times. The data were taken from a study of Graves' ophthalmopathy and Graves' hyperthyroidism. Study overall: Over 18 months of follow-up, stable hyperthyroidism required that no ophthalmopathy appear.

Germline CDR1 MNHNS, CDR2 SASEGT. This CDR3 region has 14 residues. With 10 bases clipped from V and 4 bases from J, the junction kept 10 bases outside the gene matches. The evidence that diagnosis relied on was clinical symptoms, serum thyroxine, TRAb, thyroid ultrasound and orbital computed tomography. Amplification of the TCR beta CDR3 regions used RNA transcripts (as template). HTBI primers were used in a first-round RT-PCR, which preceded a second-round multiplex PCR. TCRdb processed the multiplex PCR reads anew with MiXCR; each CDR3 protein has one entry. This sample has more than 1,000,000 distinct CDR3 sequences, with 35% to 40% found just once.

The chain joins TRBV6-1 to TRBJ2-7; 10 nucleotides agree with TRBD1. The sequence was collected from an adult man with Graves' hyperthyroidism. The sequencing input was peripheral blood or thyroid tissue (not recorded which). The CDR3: CATSDGTGAYEQYF. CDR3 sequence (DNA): TGTGCCACCTCAGATGGGACAGGGGCGTACGAGCAGTACTTC.